This T cell receptor (beta chain) originates from a study of cytomegalovirus exposure and HLA in healthy donors. Study-level results: High specificity and sensitivity for cytomegalovirus status were reported for the classifier.

To note about this clone: The antigen remains unidentified.

In germline, CDR1 is MDHEN, CDR2 SYDVKM. V dropped 1 base and J dropped 2; count of bases not matched to a gene: 8. This CDR3 region has 19 residues. PCR employed 60 Vbeta and 13 Jbeta primers. Libraries were prepared by immunoSEQ multiplex PCR; TCRdb keeps only in-frame clonotypes and omits some of them. The data contain 120,000 or so clones, roughly 80% of them singletons. The chain carries TRBV28 and TRBJ2-6; TRBD1 aligns across 10 bases. Sequencing used PBMCs. This TCR came from a man aged 25-45 years in good health and CMV-seropositive. CDR3 DNA: TGTGCCAGCAGTTTATTGGGACAGGGGATGGGGGCTGGGGCCAACGTCCTGACTTTC. The encoded protein is CASSLLGQGMGAGANVLTF.